This T cell receptor (beta chain) derives from a study of cytomegalovirus exposure and HLA in healthy donors. The PCR used 60 Vbeta and 13 Jbeta primers. Produced via immunoSEQ multiplex PCR; TCRdb's table is partial and in-frame only. The table records 90,000 to 100,000 clones, roughly three quarters of them present only once. The germline CDR1 and CDR2 sequences are MNHNY and SVGAGI (reference sequence). CDR3 length: 14 amino acids. Trimming took 7 bases from V and 0 from J, leaving 12 bases between them. This TCR was recovered from a woman aged 55-75 years in good health and CMV-seronegative. The sequencing input was PBMCs. This chain connects TRBV6-6 to TRBJ1-2; D possibly corresponds to TRBD1 (5 bases). The CDR3 nucleotides are TGTGCCAGCATCCAGGGTGGTTCTAACTATGGCTACACCTTC. Its protein is CASIQGGSNYGYTF.